This TCR beta chain was identified during a study of cytomegalovirus exposure and HLA in healthy donors. Study-level background: Earlier results showed approximately 110 million unique TCR beta sequences derived from roughly 200 million T cells. The study placed roughly four fifths of its roughly 400 genotyped donors in the Caucasian-associated ancestry cluster.

Study-wide results and limits: In a later analysis, TCR beta V- and J-gene trimming was associated with a missense DCLRE1C variant.

Use of 60 Vbeta and 13 Jbeta primers characterized the PCR. Sequencing was performed with immunoSEQ multiplex PCR; in TCRdb, only in-frame clones are kept and a portion is missing. Of roughly 52,000 clones listed, approximately 52% are singletons. For this clone: Its antigen remains unidentified.

The TCR originated in a human donor in good health. Sequenced material: PBMCs.

CDR3 bases: TGCGCCAGCAGCCCGGGGAGGACGAGCACTGAAGCTTTCTTT. Residues: CASSPGRTSTEAFF. The V gene is TRBV5-1, the J gene TRBJ1-1; D ambiguous. Per germline, CDR1 SGHRS and CDR2 YFSETQ. V was pared by 4 bases and J by 4 bases, with 14 bases between. This CDR3 contains 14 residues. Variable domain in full (rest from reference TRBV5-1 and TRBJ1-1): KAGVTQTPRYLIKTRGQQVTLSCSPISGHRSVSWYQQTPGQGLQFLFEYFSETQRNKGNFPGRFSGRQFSNSRSEMNVSTLELGDSALYLCASSPGRTSTEAFFGQGTRLTVV.